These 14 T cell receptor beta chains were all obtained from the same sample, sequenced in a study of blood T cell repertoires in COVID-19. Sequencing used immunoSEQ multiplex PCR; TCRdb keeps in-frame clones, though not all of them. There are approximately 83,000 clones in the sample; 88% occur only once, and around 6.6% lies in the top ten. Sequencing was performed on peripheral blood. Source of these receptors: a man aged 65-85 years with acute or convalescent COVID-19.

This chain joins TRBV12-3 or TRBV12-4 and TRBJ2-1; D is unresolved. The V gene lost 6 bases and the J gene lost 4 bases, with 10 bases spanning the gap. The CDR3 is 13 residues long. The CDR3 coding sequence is TGTGCCAGCAGCGCCGAACTTTACAATGAGCAGTTCTTC. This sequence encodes CASSAELYNEQFF.

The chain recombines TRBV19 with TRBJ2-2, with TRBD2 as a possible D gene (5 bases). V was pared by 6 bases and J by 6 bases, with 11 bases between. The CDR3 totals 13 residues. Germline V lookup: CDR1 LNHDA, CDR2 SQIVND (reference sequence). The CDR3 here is CASRGRISGELFF. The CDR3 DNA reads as TGTGCCAGTAGGGGGAGAATTTCCGGGGAGCTGTTTTTT.

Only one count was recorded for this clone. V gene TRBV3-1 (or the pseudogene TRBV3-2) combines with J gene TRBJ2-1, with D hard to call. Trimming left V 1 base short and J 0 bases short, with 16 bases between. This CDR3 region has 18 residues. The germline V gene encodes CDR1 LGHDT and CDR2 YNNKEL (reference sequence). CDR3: CASSQAWAISSSYNEQFF. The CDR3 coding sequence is TGTGCCAGCAGCCAAGCGTGGGCAATCTCGAGCTCCTACAATGAGCAGTTCTTC.

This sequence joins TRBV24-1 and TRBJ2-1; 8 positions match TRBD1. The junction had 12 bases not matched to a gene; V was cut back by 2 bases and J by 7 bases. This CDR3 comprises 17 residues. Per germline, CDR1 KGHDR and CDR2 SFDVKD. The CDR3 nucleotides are TGTGCCACCAGTGATTCCCCATTCAGGGGGCTGGGGAATGAGCAGTTCTTC. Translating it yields CATSDSPFRGLGNEQFF.

CDR3 sequence (DNA): TGTGCCAGCAGCCAAACAGGGAACGGCGAGCAGTACTTC. This encodes CASSQTGNGEQYF. The gene calls are TRBV2 and TRBJ2-7; tentatively, D is TRBD1 (6 bases). The CDR3 covers 13 residues. Trimming took off 6 bases at V and 6 bases at J, with 15 bases between the two ends. Germline V gene data show CDR1 as SNHLY and CDR2 as FYNNEI.

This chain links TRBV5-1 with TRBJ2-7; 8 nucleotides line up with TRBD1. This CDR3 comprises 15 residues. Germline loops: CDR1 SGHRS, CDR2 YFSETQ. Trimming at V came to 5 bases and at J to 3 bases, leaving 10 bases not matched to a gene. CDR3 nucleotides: TGCGCCAGCAGGGAAACAGGGGGAAGCTTCTACGAGCAGTACTTC. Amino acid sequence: CASRETGGSFYEQYF.

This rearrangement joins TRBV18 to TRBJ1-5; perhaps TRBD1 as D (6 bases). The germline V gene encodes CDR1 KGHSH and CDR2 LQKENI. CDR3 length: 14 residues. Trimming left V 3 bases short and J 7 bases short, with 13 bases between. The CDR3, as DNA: TGTGCCAGCTCACCCGTGGGGGCTGGGCAGCCCCAGCATTTT. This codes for CASSPVGAGQPQHF.

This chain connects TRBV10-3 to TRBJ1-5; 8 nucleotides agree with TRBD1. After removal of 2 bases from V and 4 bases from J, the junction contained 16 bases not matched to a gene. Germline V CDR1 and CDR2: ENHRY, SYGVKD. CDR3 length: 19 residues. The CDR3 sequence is CAISEPRAGLTGENQPQHF. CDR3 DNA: TGTGCCATCAGTGAGCCTAGGGCAGGGTTGACAGGGGAGAATCAGCCCCAGCATTTT.

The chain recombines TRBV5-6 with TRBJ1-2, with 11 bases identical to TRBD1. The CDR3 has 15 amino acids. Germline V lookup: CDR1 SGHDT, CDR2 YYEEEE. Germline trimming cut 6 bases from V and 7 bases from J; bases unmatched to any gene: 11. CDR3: CASTESGTGGSGYTF. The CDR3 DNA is TGTGCCAGCACCGAGTCCGGGACAGGGGGATCTGGCTACACCTTC.

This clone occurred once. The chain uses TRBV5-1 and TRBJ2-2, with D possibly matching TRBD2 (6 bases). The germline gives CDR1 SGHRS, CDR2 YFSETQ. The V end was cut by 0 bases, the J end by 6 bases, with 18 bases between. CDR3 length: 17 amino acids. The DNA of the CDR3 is TGCGCCAGCAGCTTGGTGGCTAGCGTGACGAAGGCCGGGGAGCTGTTTTTT. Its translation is CASSLVASVTKAGELFF.

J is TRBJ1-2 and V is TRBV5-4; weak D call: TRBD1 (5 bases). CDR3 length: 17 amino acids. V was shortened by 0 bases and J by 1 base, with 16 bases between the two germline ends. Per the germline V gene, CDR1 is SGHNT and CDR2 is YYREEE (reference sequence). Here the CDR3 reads CASSLGGGGRYNYGYTF. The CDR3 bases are TGTGCCAGCAGCTTGGGGGGGGGTGGCAGGTATAACTATGGCTACACCTTC.

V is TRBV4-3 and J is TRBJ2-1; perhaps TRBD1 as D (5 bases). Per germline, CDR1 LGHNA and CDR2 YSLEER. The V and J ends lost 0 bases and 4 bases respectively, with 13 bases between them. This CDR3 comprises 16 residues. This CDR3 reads CASSQEFGRAYNEQFF. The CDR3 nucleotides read TGCGCCAGCAGCCAAGAATTTGGCAGGGCTTACAATGAGCAGTTCTTC.

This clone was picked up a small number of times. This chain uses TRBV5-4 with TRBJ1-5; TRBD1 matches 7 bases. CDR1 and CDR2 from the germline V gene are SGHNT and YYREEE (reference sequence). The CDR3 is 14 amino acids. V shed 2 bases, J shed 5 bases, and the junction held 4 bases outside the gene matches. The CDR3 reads CASSFQGVDQPQHF. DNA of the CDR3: TGTGCCAGCAGCTTTCAGGGGGTCGATCAGCCCCAGCATTTT.

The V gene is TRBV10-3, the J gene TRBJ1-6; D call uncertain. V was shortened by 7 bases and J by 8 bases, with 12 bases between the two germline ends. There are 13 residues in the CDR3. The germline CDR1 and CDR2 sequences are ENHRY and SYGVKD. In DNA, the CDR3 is TGTGCCATCACCTCGGCCCGGGATTCACCCCTCCACTTT. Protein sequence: CAITSARDSPLHF.